This T cell receptor (beta chain) was documented in a study of blood T cell repertoires in COVID-19. Study information: The United States, Italy and Spain provided the acute and convalescent COVID-19 samples.

In the authors' workflow: Counts of nucleated cells, estimated from reference gene primer amplification, were obtained. The repertoire was sequenced with immunoSEQ multiplex PCR; TCRdb's copy has only in-frame clones and lacks some. The V and J calls and clone size come from that table; D and trimming were worked out from the DNA. The sample consists of hundreds of thousands of clones, around 91% of them appearing once. The junction had 5 bases not matched to a gene; V was cut back by 6 bases and J by 5 bases. The CDR3 has 14 residues. CDR1 and CDR2 from the germline V gene are MNHEY and SVGAGI. The chain is built from TRBV6-5 and TRBJ1-4; 8 bases line up with TRBD1. This clonotype originated in a woman in her sixties or seventies with acute or convalescent COVID-19. Material: peripheral blood. CDR3 loop: CASSQGQANEKLFF. DNA for the CDR3: TGTGCCAGCAGCCAGGGACAGGCCAATGAAAAACTGTTTTTT.